This TCR beta chain was recovered during a study of blood T cells in healthy people across ages. In germline, CDR1 is SGHTA, CDR2 FQGNSA. Trimming stripped 5 bases from V and 4 bases from J, with 14 bases between. The CDR3 is made up of 14 amino acids. PBMCs, at least 7 million per sample, were isolated. A second PCR of 7 to 11 cycles used a sample-barcoded 5' primer and a J-beta primer mix. TCRdb re-called the 5' RACE reads with MiXCR, one entry per CDR3 protein. This table holds more than 750,000 distinct CDR3 sequences, under 35% found once. The sample was also reused in another study, on T cells of mothers and their children.

The receptor comes from a woman aged 40 to 50 in good health. Input material: blood. This sequence joins TRBV7-2 and TRBJ1-1; the D gene is possibly TRBD1 (5 bases). This chain's CDR3 is CASSKEQVLTEAFF. CDR3 in DNA: TGTGCCAGCAGCAAAGAACAGGTACTCACTGAAGCTTTCTTT. The full variable domain, in which reference TRBV7-2 and TRBJ1-1 provide the parts outside the CDR3, is GAGVSQSPSNKVTEKGKDVELRCDPISGHTALYWYRQSLGQGLEFLIYFQGNSAPDKSGLPSDRFSAERTGGSVSTLTIQRTQQEDSAVYLCASSKEQVLTEAFFGQGTRLTVV.